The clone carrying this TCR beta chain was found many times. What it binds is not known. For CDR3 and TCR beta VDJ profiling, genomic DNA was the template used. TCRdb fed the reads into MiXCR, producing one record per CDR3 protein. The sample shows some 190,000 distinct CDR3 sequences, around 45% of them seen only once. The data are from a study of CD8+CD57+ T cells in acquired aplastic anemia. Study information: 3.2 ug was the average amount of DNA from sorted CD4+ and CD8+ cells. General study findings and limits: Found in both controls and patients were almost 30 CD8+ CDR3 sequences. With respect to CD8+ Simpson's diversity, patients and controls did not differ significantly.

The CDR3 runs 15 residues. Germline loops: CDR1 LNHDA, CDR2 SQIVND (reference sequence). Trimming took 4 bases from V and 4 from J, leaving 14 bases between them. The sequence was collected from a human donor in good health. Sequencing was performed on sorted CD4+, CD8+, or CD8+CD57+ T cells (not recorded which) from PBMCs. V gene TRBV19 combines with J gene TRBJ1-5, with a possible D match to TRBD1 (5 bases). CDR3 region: CASSTLGQRNQPQHF. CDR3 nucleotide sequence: TGTGCCAGTAGTACCCTGGGGCAGAGAAATCAGCCCCAGCATTTT.